One T cell receptor beta chain is described in this entry. V dropped 5 bases and J dropped 4 bases, with 14 bases sitting between them. The CDR3 spans 14 residues. Germline V gene lookup returns CDR1 MNHEY and CDR2 SVGEGT. The entry originates in a study of naive and memory T cell subsets. Both TRBC1 and TRBC2 were covered by a beta constant-region primer of two equimolar oligonucleotides. The ligated cDNA underwent four PCR rounds using SP2 and nested alpha and beta constant-region primers. From the UMI-ligation and nested PCR reads, TCRdb called clonotypes with MiXCR, one entry per CDR3 protein. The profile shows over 100,000 distinct CDR3 sequences, 36% of them singletons.

J is TRBJ1-1 and V is TRBV6-2 or TRBV6-3; the D is unclear. The receptor was isolated from a human donor in good health. Sequencing was carried out using central memory CD4+ T cells from blood. This chain's CDR3 is CASSRHPGSTEAFF. CDR3 sequence (DNA): TGTGCCAGCAGTCGCCACCCAGGCAGCACTGAAGCTTTCTTT.